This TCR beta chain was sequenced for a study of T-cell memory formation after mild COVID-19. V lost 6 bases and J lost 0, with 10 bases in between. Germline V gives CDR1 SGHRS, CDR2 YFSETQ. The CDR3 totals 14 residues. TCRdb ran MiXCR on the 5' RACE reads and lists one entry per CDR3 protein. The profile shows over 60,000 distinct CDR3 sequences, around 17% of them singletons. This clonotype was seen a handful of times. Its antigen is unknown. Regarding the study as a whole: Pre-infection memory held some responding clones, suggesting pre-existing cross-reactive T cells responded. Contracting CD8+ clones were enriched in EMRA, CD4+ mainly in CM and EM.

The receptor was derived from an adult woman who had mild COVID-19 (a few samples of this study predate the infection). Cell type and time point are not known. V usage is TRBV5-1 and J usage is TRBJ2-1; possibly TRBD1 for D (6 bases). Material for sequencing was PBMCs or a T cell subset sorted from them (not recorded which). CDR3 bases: TGCGCCAGCACCGGGACACTCTCCTACAATGAGCAGTTCTTC. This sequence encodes CASTGTLSYNEQFF. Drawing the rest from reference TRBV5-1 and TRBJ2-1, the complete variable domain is KAGVTQTPRYLIKTRGQQVTLSCSPISGHRSVSWYQQTPGQGLQFLFEYFSETQRNKGNFPGRFSGRQFSNSRSEMNVSTLELGDSALYLCASTGTLSYNEQFFGPGTRLTVL.